These T cell receptor beta chains were read from a single sample in a study of T cell responses to AZD1222 COVID-19 vaccine. Repertoires were generated with immunoSEQ multiplex PCR, while TCRdb's copy carries only in-frame clones and drops some. The sample holds some 200,000 clones; 90% to 95% are singletons and the top ten take around 3.6%. The sample consisted of peripheral blood, taken 28 days after the second AZD1222 dose. The receptors originated from an adult who received the AZD1222 COVID-19 vaccine. Both conserved end residues are part of each CDR3. D genes are given only for firm matches. Rows may omit the clone size; those that give it use once, few, many or a size class.

>TRBD2|TRBJ2-1|NA|TRBV9
CASSVVAGDNEQFF
TGTGCCAGCAGCGTAGTAGCGGGGGACAATGAGCAGTTCTTC
>NA|TRBJ1-3|NA|TRBV25-1
CASSKGQGRSSGNTIYF
TGTGCCAGCAGCAAGGGGCAGGGGAGGTCGTCTGGAAACACCATATATTTT
>NA|TRBJ1-2|NA|TRBV19
CASRSPELAGGYTF
TGTGCCAGTCGCTCTCCGGAGCTCGCGGGAGGCTACACCTTC
>TRBD2|TRBJ2-1|NA|TRBV28
CASSFRTRKVEQFF
TGTGCCAGCAGTTTTAGGACTAGAAAGGTTGAGCAGTTCTTC
>NA|TRBJ2-2|NA|TRBV3-1/TRBV3-2
CASSQGGGGNTGELFF
TGTGCCAGCAGCCAAGGGGGAGGGGGCAACACCGGGGAGCTGTTTTTT
>NA|TRBJ1-2|NA|TRBV5-1
CASSLVVDYGYTF
TGCGCCAGCAGCTTGGTAGTTGACTATGGCTACACCTTC
>NA|TRBJ1-1|NA|TRBV12-3/TRBV12-4
CASSFGNTEAFF
TGTGCCAGCAGTTTCGGGAACACTGAAGCTTTCTTT
>NA|TRBJ1-5|NA|TRBV19
CASRDTSKQPQHF
TGTGCCAGTAGGGACACCTCGAAGCAGCCCCAGCATTTT
>TRBD1|TRBJ2-1|NA|TRBV5-1
CASSATGDSNEQFF
TGCGCCAGCAGCGCAACCGGGGACAGCAATGAGCAGTTCTTC
>TRBD2|TRBJ2-3|NA|TRBV27
CASSFGLAGAPDTQYF
TGTGCCAGCAGTTTCGGACTAGCGGGAGCCCCAGATACGCAGTATTTT
>NA|TRBJ2-1|NA|TRBV7-3
CASSRTNSYNEQFF
TGTGCCAGCAGCAGGACCAACTCCTACAATGAGCAGTTCTTC
>TRBD1|TRBJ2-5|NA|TRBV6-5
CASKPPGGVLETQYF
TGTGCCAGCAAGCCCCCAGGGGGTGTTTTGGAGACCCAGTACTTC
>TRBD1|TRBJ1-5|NA|TRBV6-2/TRBV6-3
CASSYGISGGHGQPQHF
TGTGCCAGCAGTTACGGGATCTCAGGGGGGCACGGTCAGCCCCAGCATTTT
>TRBD2|TRBJ2-3|once|TRBV11-2
CASSLGRGGRVADTQYF
TGTGCCAGCAGCTTAGGGAGAGGCGGGAGAGTGGCAGATACGCAGTATTTT
>TRBD2|TRBJ2-3|NA|TRBV6-2/TRBV6-3
CASSYFGTSGSTVSDTQYF
TGTGCCAGCAGTTACTTCGGGACTAGCGGGAGTACTGTGTCAGATACGCAGTATTTT
>TRBD1|TRBJ1-2|few|TRBV2
CASSGNTGVGGYTF
TGTGCCAGCAGTGGGAACACAGGGGTAGGTGGCTACACCTTC
>TRBD1|TRBJ1-2|once|TRBV5-1
CASSRDRGTGYYGYTF
TGCGCCAGCAGCAGGGACAGGGGAACGGGTTACTATGGCTACACCTTC
>NA|TRBJ2-2|NA|TRBV19
CASSIVQGTGELFF
TGTGCCAGTAGTATAGTACAGGGCACCGGGGAGCTGTTTTTT
>NA|TRBJ2-7|NA|TRBV7-9
CASSVDPHEQYF
TGTGCCAGCAGCGTAGACCCACACGAGCAGTACTTC
>NA|TRBJ2-1|NA|TRBV19
CASSMGLYNEQFF
TGTGCCAGTAGTATGGGATTATACAATGAGCAGTTCTTC
>NA|TRBJ1-1|NA|TRBV28
CASRTPGLTEAFF
TGTGCCAGCAGGACTCCAGGACTCACTGAAGCTTTCTTT
>NA|TRBJ1-6|few|TRBV30
CAWGQRGSPLHF
TGTGCCTGGGGACAGAGGGGATCACCCCTCCACTTT
>NA|TRBJ2-1|NA|TRBV24-1
CATSDNRARQNYNEQFF
TGTGCCACCAGTGATAATCGGGCCAGGCAAAACTACAATGAGCAGTTCTTC
>TRBD2|TRBJ2-7|NA|TRBV7-7
CASSSYLAGDPRASYEQYF
TGTGCTAGCAGCTCATACTTAGCGGGAGACCCCCGAGCCTCCTACGAGCAGTACTTC
>NA|TRBJ2-7|NA|TRBV2
CASRALGQMFIYF
TGTGCCAGCAGAGCTCTCGGACAGATGTTTATATACTTC
>NA|TRBJ2-2|NA|TRBV24-1
CATSVTDLRRPGELFF
TGTGCCACCAGTGTTACTGACCTCAGGAGACCCGGGGAGCTGTTTTTT
>TRBD1|TRBJ1-2|NA|TRBV7-3
CASSLRTGYGYTF
TGTGCCAGCAGCTTAAGGACAGGGTATGGCTACACCTTC
>TRBD1|TRBJ1-6|NA|TRBV4-3
CASSQGGQNNSPLHF
TGCGCCAGCAGCCAAGGGGGACAGAATAATTCACCCCTCCACTTT
>TRBD1|TRBJ1-5|NA|TRBV28
CASSGGTGSYSNQPQHF
TGTGCCAGCAGTGGAGGGACAGGCTCCTATAGCAATCAGCCCCAGCATTTT
>NA|TRBJ1-2|NA|TRBV5-1
CASTPGLGSSGGYTF
TGCGCCAGCACCCCCGGACTGGGGTCAAGTGGTGGCTACACCTTC
>NA|TRBJ2-3|NA|TRBV7-2
CASSLLRSTDTQYF
TGTGCCAGCAGCTTATTAAGGAGCACAGATACGCAGTATTTT
>TRBD2|TRBJ2-2|NA|TRBV14
CASSRLAGAGTGELFF
TGTGCCAGCAGTCGTTTAGCGGGAGCGGGCACCGGGGAGCTGTTTTTT
>TRBD1|TRBJ1-4|NA|TRBV27
CASSFTGTGGDEKLFF
TGTGCCAGCAGTTTTACCGGGACAGGAGGGGATGAAAAACTGTTTTTT
>TRBD2|TRBJ2-6|NA|TRBV7-9
CASSLGTGGSGANVLTF
TGTGCCAGCAGCTTAGGGACGGGAGGATCTGGGGCCAACGTCCTGACTTTC
>NA|TRBJ1-4|NA|TRBV6-1
CASSEARGGKNEKLFF
TGTGCCAGCAGTGAAGCGCGGGGGGGGAAGAATGAAAAACTGTTTTTT
>TRBD2|TRBJ2-7|NA|TRBV30
CAWTSGLADSYEQYF
TGTGCCTGGACCTCCGGACTAGCGGACTCCTACGAGCAGTACTTC
>NA|TRBJ1-5|NA|TRBV18
CASSPSSRQANQPQHF
TGTGCCAGCTCACCCTCCTCCCGACAGGCTAATCAGCCCCAGCATTTT
>TRBD2|TRBJ2-1|NA|TRBV24-1
CATSDYLAAQGNYNEQFF
TGTGCCACCAGTGATTATCTAGCGGCTCAAGGTAACTACAATGAGCAGTTCTTC